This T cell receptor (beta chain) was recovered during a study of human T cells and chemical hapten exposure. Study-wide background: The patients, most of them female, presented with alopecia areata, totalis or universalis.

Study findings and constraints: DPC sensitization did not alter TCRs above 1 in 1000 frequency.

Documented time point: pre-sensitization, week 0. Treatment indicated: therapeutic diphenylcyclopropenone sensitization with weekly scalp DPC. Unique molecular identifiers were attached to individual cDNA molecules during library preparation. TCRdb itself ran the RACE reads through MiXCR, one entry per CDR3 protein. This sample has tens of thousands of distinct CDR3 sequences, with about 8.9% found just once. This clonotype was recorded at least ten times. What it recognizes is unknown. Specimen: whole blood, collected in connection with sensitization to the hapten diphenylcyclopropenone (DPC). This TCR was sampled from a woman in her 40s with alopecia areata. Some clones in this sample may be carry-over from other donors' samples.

The CDR3 DNA reads TGTGCCAGCAGCTTTCGGAGGGGTGCCAACACCGGGGAGCTGTTTTTT. This sequence encodes CASSFRRGANTGELFF. The V and J genes are TRBV7-2 and TRBJ2-2; D perhaps matches TRBD2 (6 bases). Trimming cost V 3 bases and J 2 bases, with 13 bases left between them. Germline assignment: CDR1 SGHTA and CDR2 FQGNSA. This CDR3 is built from 16 residues.